This TCR beta chain was found in a study of blood T cells in healthy people across ages. About the research overall: In model experiments, template switching was able to capture about one barcoded beta molecule for every two T cells that were present.

Germline CDR1 and CDR2: SGHNT and YYREEE (reference sequence). This CDR3 comprises 14 residues. V lost 4 bases to trimming and J lost 7 bases, with 17 bases between them. It was with a sample-barcoded 5' primer and a J-beta primer mix that a second PCR of roughly 7 to 12 cycles was run. Tags on each cDNA molecule came from a template-switch adaptor with 12 random nucleotides. TCRdb reprocessed the 5' RACE reads with MiXCR, giving one entry per CDR3 protein. The table lists roughly 1,800,000 distinct CDR3 sequences, 49% of them singletons. The TCR was taken from a woman aged 40 to 50 in good health. The chain is built from TRBV5-4 and TRBJ1-2, with D uncertain. The sample was blood. The CDR3, as DNA: TGTGCCAGCAGCCCGTATGAGAGGGTGGTTGGCTACACCTTC. Protein sequence: CASSPYERVVGYTF.